Presented here are 14 T cell receptor beta chains from one specimen sequenced in a study of identical twins. TCRdb analysed the 5' RACE reads with MiXCR anew, one entry per CDR3 protein. The sample shows hundreds of thousands of distinct CDR3 sequences, 15% to 20% of them seen only once. The data were also submitted as part of a second study, on T cells expressing NK-cell markers.

Sample: PBMCs. The receptors shown here come from a woman between 18 and 29 years old in good health.

The sample holds a few counts of this clonotype. This rearrangement joins TRBV20-1 to TRBJ1-5; D unclear. Trimming took off 3 bases at V and 0 bases at J, with 9 bases between the two ends. Germline CDR1 DFQATT, CDR2 SNEGSKA (reference sequence). The CDR3 covers 14 residues. CDR3 bases: TGCAGTGCTAGCAGACGGTATAGCAATCAGCCCCAGCATTTT. Its translation is CSASRRYSNQPQHF.

This clonotype was seen a few times. The chain combines TRBV10-3 with TRBJ2-4; 7 bases map to TRBD2. In germline, CDR1 is ENHRY, CDR2 SYGVKD. J lost 6 bases, V lost 4 bases, and 6 bases had no gene match. The CDR3 is 14 amino acids. CDR3: CAISGGGGGNIQYF. CDR3 coding DNA: TGTGCCATCAGTGGCGGGGGTGGGGGAAACATTCAGTACTTC.

This clonotype was seen a few times. The chain combines TRBV20-1 with TRBJ1-5; D possibly corresponds to TRBD1 (6 bases). There are 12 residues in the CDR3. The V gene's germline CDR1 is DFQATT and CDR2 SNEGSKA (reference sequence). V dropped 5 bases and J dropped 7 bases, with 12 bases sitting between them. CDR3 protein: CSAPAGEQPQHF. The CDR3 DNA reads as TGCAGTGCTCCCGCAGGGGAGCAGCCCCAGCATTTT.

The chain links TRBV12-3 or TRBV12-4 to TRBJ2-2, with TRBD2 matching 7 bases. This CDR3 comprises 15 residues. V shed 8 bases and J 0 bases; nucleotides not matched to a gene: 6. For the CDR3, the DNA is TGTGCCAGCCGGGACTACTACGCGAACACCGGGGAGCTGTTTTTT. Protein sequence: CASRDYYANTGELFF.

The count of this clonotype is one. This rearrangement joins TRBV5-1 to TRBJ2-5; TRBD2 matches 7 bases. Germline CDR1 reads SGHRS; CDR2 reads YFSETQ. CDR3 length equals 14 residues. Unmatched junction bases numbered 7, after V lost 7 bases and J lost 1 base. CDR3 residues: CASRWSSGQETQYF. For the CDR3, the DNA is TGCGCCAGCCGCTGGTCTAGCGGCCAAGAGACCCAGTACTTC. The entire variable domain, with the rest obtained from reference TRBV5-1 and TRBJ2-5, is as follows: KAGVTQTPRYLIKTRGQQVTLSCSPISGHRSVSWYQQTPGQGLQFLFEYFSETQRNKGNFPGRFSGRQFSNSRSEMNVSTLELGDSALYLCASRWSSGQETQYFGPGTRLLVL.

This clonotype came up many times. The V call is TRBV12-3 or TRBV12-4, the J call TRBJ2-7; D uncertain. The CDR3 covers 13 residues. V lost 8 bases and J lost 0, with 11 bases in between. Here the CDR3 DNA reads TGTGCCAGCTCTTCTCTTCCCTCCTACGAGCAGTACTTC. Translated, it gives CASSSLPSYEQYF.

The V call is TRBV28, the J call TRBJ1-2; weak D call: TRBD1 (5 bases). CDR1 MDHEN and CDR2 SYDVKM come from the germline V gene. The CDR3 sequence is 11 residues long. Trimming cost V 1 base and J 8 bases, with 5 bases left between them. In DNA, the CDR3 is TGTGCCAGCAGTTTATACAGGGGCTACACCTTC. The encoded protein is CASSLYRGYTF.

This clonotype was observed a few times. The rearrangement uses TRBV15 and TRBJ2-3; D remains ambiguous. The CDR3 extends over 14 amino acids. Trimming left V 5 bases short and J 0 bases short, with 9 bases between. The germline CDR1 and CDR2 sequences are LNHNV and YYDKDF (reference sequence). The CDR3 region is CATSSALSTDTQYF. The CDR3 DNA reads as TGTGCCACCAGCTCCGCGCTTAGCACAGATACGCAGTATTTT.

In DNA, the CDR3 is TGTGCCAGCAGTCCCCGTTTTGACCCCCAAGAGACCCAGTACTTC. Translated: CASSPRFDPQETQYF. The chain couples TRBV12-3 or TRBV12-4 to TRBJ2-5; D unclear. The ends were cut back, 5 bases at V and 1 base at J, with 14 bases in the middle. This CDR3 is built from 15 residues.

This clonotype was seen more than once but under ten times. The chain employs TRBV3-1 and TRBJ1-3, with D possibly being TRBD1 (6 bases). The V and J ends lost 4 bases and 0 bases respectively, with 16 bases between them. The germline V gene encodes CDR1 LGHDT and CDR2 YNNKEL (reference sequence). This CDR3 spans 17 amino acids. CDR3 loop: CASSLGAATFSGNTIYF. The CDR3 DNA reads TGTGCCAGCAGCCTGGGGGCAGCCACGTTCTCTGGAAACACCATATATTTT.

This clonotype appeared once. Written as DNA, the CDR3 is TGCAGTGCTAGCGGGACTTTCTCCTACGAGCAGTACTTC. Its translation: CSASGTFSYEQYF. The rearrangement links TRBV20-1 to TRBJ2-7, with D possibly matching TRBD2 (6 bases). The V end was cut by 3 bases, the J end by 0 bases, with 9 bases between. This CDR3 is built from 13 residues. In germline, CDR1 is DFQATT, CDR2 SNEGSKA (reference sequence).

The table lists this clonotype with a few counts. This sequence joins TRBV6-5 and TRBJ2-1, with TRBD2 matching over 9 bases. The length of the CDR3 is 15 residues. With V trimmed by 3 bases and J by 5 bases, 5 bases remained unmatched. Germline V gives CDR1 MNHEY, CDR2 SVGAGI. The CDR3 loop reads CASSYYGGRDNEQFF. For the CDR3, the DNA is TGTGCCAGCAGTTATTACGGCGGGAGGGACAATGAGCAGTTCTTC.

The V gene is TRBV18, the J gene TRBJ2-7; possibly TRBD1 or TRBD2 for D (7 bases each). In germline, CDR1 is KGHSH, CDR2 LQKENI. The germline V and J ends were trimmed by 2 bases and 2 bases, with 16 bases remaining between them. The CDR3 contains 16 residues. The CDR3 protein is CASSPTVGGGPYEQYF. The CDR3 DNA is TGTGCCAGCTCACCAACCGTGGGAGGGGGCCCCTACGAGCAGTACTTC.

This clonotype was picked up a small number of times. The rearrangement uses TRBV9 and TRBJ2-7, with 14 bases that match TRBD2. This CDR3 comprises 16 residues. Germline CDR1 SGDLS, CDR2 YYNGEE. V gave up 3 bases and J gave up 4 bases; unmatched junction bases: 6. The CDR3 sequence: CASSAGTSGGGYEQYF. The CDR3 DNA reads TGTGCCAGCAGCGCGGGGACTAGCGGGGGTGGATACGAGCAGTACTTC.